Sequencing of this TCR beta chain was carried out in a study of vaccination and CD4 T cells after COVID-19. In the study overall: There were six male and four female convalescents, and two of them were Hispanic.

Regarding treatment: approximately 10-day PBMC culture with coronavirus spike peptide pools or control peptides (ViraFEST assay). Negative selection yielded CD4+ T cells from day-10 cultures. Once obtained from cultured CD4+ T cells, the DNA was sequenced using the Oncomine TCR Beta short-read assay. Each CDR3 protein is one row after TCRdb ran MiXCR on the PCR reads. Of under 20,000 distinct CDR3 sequences listed, 25% to 40% were seen once; the top ten hold approximately 15%. V was clipped by 2 bases and J by 8 bases, with 12 bases between them. The germline CDR1 and CDR2 sequences are SGHAT and FQNNGV. This CDR3 spans 13 amino acids. A note on this clonotype: No antigen is known for it.

Source material: cultured CD4+ T cells from blood. The chain employs TRBV11-2 and TRBJ1-1, with D possibly being TRBD1 (5 bases). The TCR comes from a human donor with COVID-19. CDR3 protein: CASSLFGGVEAFF. CDR3 DNA sequence: TGTGCCAGCAGCTTATTCGGAGGGGTCGAAGCTTTCTTT.